This T cell receptor beta chain originates from a study of OX40 agonist ivuxolimab in advanced cancers. Study conclusions and caveats: CD8+ T cells were the subset that, on average, had more expanded clones than CD4+.

Patients were excluded for autoimmune disease history or systemic immunosuppression. This clone has just a few counts. Antigen: not known. Here immunoSEQ multiplex PCR was the method, and the copy in TCRdb shows in-frame clones only, minus some. The sample holds around 44,000 clones, roughly nine tenths seen once. Trimming cost V 3 bases and J 5 bases, with 7 bases left between them. CDR3 size: 12 residues. Germline V lookup: CDR1 SEHNR, CDR2 FQNEAQ (reference sequence). The sequence derives from an adult with an advanced solid tumor such as melanoma, head and neck, liver or kidney cancer. The chain carries TRBV7-9 and TRBJ1-1, with unresolved D. This material consisted of CD4+ or CD8+ T cells sorted from blood, taken in a trial of the OX40 agonist ivuxolimab. The CDR3 sequence: CASSFGRTEAFF. The CDR3 DNA reads TGTGCCAGCAGCTTCGGGAGGACTGAAGCTTTCTTT. The full variable domain, completed using reference TRBV7-9 and TRBJ1-1, is DTGVSQNPRHKITKRGQNVTFRCDPISEHNRLYWYRQTLGQGPEFLTYFQNEAQLEKSRLLSDRFSAERPKGSFSTLEIQRTEQGDSAMYLCASSFGRTEAFFGQGTRLTVV.